The T cell receptor (beta chain) under discussion was sequenced for a study of blood T cell repertoires in COVID-19. About the study: Both acute and convalescent COVID-19 samples were obtained from the United States, Italy and Spain.

The CDR3 is 13 residues long. Germline V CDR1 and CDR2: LGHDT, YNNKEL (reference sequence). V gave up 5 bases and J gave up 0 bases, with 7 bases separating them. Sequencing was performed with immunoSEQ multiplex PCR; in TCRdb, only in-frame clones are kept and a portion is missing. The sample consists of 130,000 to 150,000 clones, 75% to 90% of them appearing once. This TCR came from a young man with COVID-19, enrolled during active disease. J is TRBJ1-1 and V is TRBV3-1 (or the pseudogene TRBV3-2); D is undetermined. The sample taken for sequencing was peripheral blood. The CDR3 sequence: CASSSRLNTEAFF. DNA for the CDR3: TGTGCCAGCAGCTCGAGGTTGAACACTGAAGCTTTCTTT.